The 18 T cell receptor beta chains below all came from one sample that was sequenced in a study of CXCR3-negative and CXCR3-positive naive CD8 T cells (dated by TCRdb to between 2018 and 2020). Results and caveats for the whole study, not just this receptor: Compared with CXCR3-negative naive cells, CXCR3-positive naive cells had TRB CDR3s with higher hydrophobicity (lower Kidera factor 4), lower energy, and higher strength and volume indices.

Sequencing took place on a NextSeq 550. The Human TCR Profiling Kit (MiLaboratory) was used to prepare UMI-labeled 5' RACE TRB cDNA libraries. After TCRdb reprocessed the reads, each CDR3 protein sequence was kept as one row, without DNA. This sample's table lists more than 100,000 distinct CDR3 sequences. The top ten hold 0.4% to 0.5% of the sample. No antigens are known for them. The sequenced material came from naive CXCR3+ CD8+ T cells from blood. In light of the paper, this sample's cell subset or site label describes: CD45RO-CCR7+CD27+CD95- naive CD8+ T cells expressing CXCR3 (TNR3+). These receptors originate from a human donor in good health. Some clones in this sample may be carry-over from other donors' samples.

The V and J genes are TRBV28 and TRBJ2-5; lacking DNA, the TRBD1 call made by TCRdb goes unchecked. The CDR3 contains 15 residues. Looked up from germline, CDR1 is MDHEN and CDR2 is SYDVKM. The CDR3 is CASSPWRGAGETQYF. The full variable domain, with the rest looked up from reference TRBV28 and TRBJ2-5, is DVKVTQSSRYLVKRTGEKVFLECVQDMDHENMFWYRQDPGLGLRLIYFSYDVKMKEKGDIPEGYSVSREKKERFSLILESASTNQTSMYLCASSPWRGAGETQYFGPGTRLLVL.

This chain links TRBV29-1 with TRBJ2-1; TCRdb designates TRBD2, a call that cannot be tested without DNA. The CDR3 is 15 residues long. CDR1 is SQVTM, CDR2 ANQGSEA, per germline. The CDR3 region is CSVEELAGASNEQFF.

This chain's CDR3 is CASSSGQGADTEAFF. The chain combines TRBV7-9 with TRBJ1-1; TCRdb designates TRBD1, a call that cannot be tested without DNA. Germline loops: CDR1 SEHNR, CDR2 FQNEAQ (reference sequence). The CDR3 is 15 residues long.

The rearrangement links TRBV7-2 to TRBJ2-7. The CDR3 contains 13 residues. Germline-derived CDR1 and CDR2 are SGHTA and FQGNSA. CDR3 protein: CASSLGGICEQYF. Drawing the rest from reference TRBV7-2 and TRBJ2-7, the complete variable domain is GAGVSQSPSNKVTEKGKDVELRCDPISGHTALYWYRQSLGQGLEFLIYFQGNSAPDKSGLPSDRFSAERTGGSVSTLTIQRTQQEDSAVYLCASSLGGICEQYFGPGTRLTVT.

This chain uses TRBV6-1 with TRBJ1-2. Germline lookup yields CDR1 MNHNS and CDR2 SASEGT. The CDR3 has 14 amino acids. The CDR3 here is CASSERSGGHGYTF.

The V call is TRBV5-1, the J call TRBJ2-7; TCRdb's assignment of TRBD1 cannot be checked, as there is no DNA. CDR3 length: 15 amino acids. Germline V gene lookup returns CDR1 SGHRS and CDR2 YFSETQ. CDR3 loop: CASSFFGPPGDEQYF.

The chain is built from TRBV12-3 or TRBV12-4 and TRBJ2-2. This CDR3 has 15 amino acids. The CDR3 loop is CASSYLRGNTGELFF.

The rearrangement joins TRBV5-4 to TRBJ2-5; the D call from TCRdb, TRBD1, cannot be confirmed without DNA. Germline CDR1 reads SGHNT; CDR2 reads YYREEE (reference sequence). The CDR3 spans 15 residues. This CDR3 is CASSLNWAGEETQYF.

CDR3 sequence: CASSGQFYNSPLHF. The rearrangement joins TRBV6-6 to TRBJ1-6; absent DNA, TCRdb's TRBD1 call cannot be checked. Germline lookup yields CDR1 MNHNY and CDR2 SVGAGI (reference sequence). The CDR3 runs 14 residues.

This chain joins TRBV6-5 and TRBJ1-4; the TCRdb D gene call, TRBD1, has no DNA to confirm it. Germline loops: CDR1 MNHEY, CDR2 SVGAGI. The length of the CDR3 is 14 residues. Here the CDR3 reads CASSYSSGFEKLFF.

The chain combines TRBV11-2 with TRBJ2-3. The CDR3 sequence is 14 residues long. The germline V gene encodes CDR1 SGHAT and CDR2 FQNNGV. The CDR3 sequence: CASSLRSSGDTQYF.

The J gene is TRBJ1-1, the V gene TRBV15; no DNA is available, so the TRBD1 call from TCRdb remains unchecked. The V gene's germline CDR1 is LNHNV and CDR2 YYDKDF (reference sequence). CDR3 size: 16 residues. The CDR3 loop is CATSRDYDRDSEETFF.

The V and J genes are TRBV6-5 and TRBJ2-1; there is no DNA to check the TCRdb D call of TRBD2. The CDR3 contains 22 residues. Looked up from germline, CDR1 is MNHEY and CDR2 is SVGAGI. This CDR3 is CASSYSNPSSWLAGAWRNEQFF.

The V and J genes are TRBV29-1 and TRBJ2-5; TCRdb lists TRBD2, though no DNA is available to test this call. Germline V gives CDR1 SQVTM, CDR2 ANQGSEA. The CDR3 loop spans 15 amino acids. The CDR3 is CSVRIEAGALETQYF.

This chain uses TRBV28 with TRBJ1-2. The CDR3 spans 11 residues. Germline CDR1 MDHEN, CDR2 SYDVKM. This CDR3 reads CASSPDYGCTF.

The chain is built from TRBV4-3 and TRBJ2-7; TCRdb's assignment of TRBD1 cannot be checked, as there is no DNA. The CDR3 sequence is 15 residues long. Germline CDR1 reads LGHNA; CDR2 reads YSLEER. The CDR3: CASSQDRLGGAEQYF.

V usage is TRBV28 and J usage is TRBJ1-1; TCRdb's D call, TRBD1, is unchecked because there is no DNA. The CDR3 is 15 residues long. In germline, CDR1 is MDHEN, CDR2 SYDVKM. The CDR3 reads CASSFEGQLNTEAFF. The variable domain in full, with the rest retrieved from reference TRBV28 and TRBJ1-1, is DVKVTQSSRYLVKRTGEKVFLECVQDMDHENMFWYRQDPGLGLRLIYFSYDVKMKEKGDIPEGYSVSREKKERFSLILESASTNQTSMYLCASSFEGQLNTEAFFGQGTRLTVV.

This chain connects TRBV12-3 or TRBV12-4 to TRBJ2-5. The CDR3 spans 11 residues. CDR3 in amino acids: CASSLNGTQYF.